This passage covers 18 T cell receptor beta chains from one sample sequenced in a study of blood T cell repertoires in COVID-19. Clones were sequenced by immunoSEQ multiplex PCR, and TCRdb holds only the in-frame ones, with some missing. The data show a few hundred thousand clones, about 89% seen once. Sequencing was carried out using PBMCs or T cells enriched from blood (not recorded which). These receptor sequences come from a human donor in a cohort exposed to, infected with or recovered from COVID-19 (not recorded which). The donor label of this sample is uncertain.

The chain employs TRBV4-3 and TRBJ2-7; 8 nucleotides align to TRBD2. Per germline, CDR1 LGHNA and CDR2 YSLEER. Trimming removed 3 bases from V and 3 bases from J; junction bases left unmatched: 7. CDR3 length equals 15 residues. CDR3 sequence (DNA): TGCGCCAGCAGCCATGGGGCGGCGGGGGGCTACGAGCAGTACTTC. Translated: CASSHGAAGGYEQYF.

The genes are TRBV11-2 and TRBJ2-7; 7 positions match TRBD1. The CDR3 spans 18 residues. Germline CDR1 is SGHAT and CDR2 is FQNNGV. V lost 5 bases, J lost 2 bases, and 18 bases stayed unmatched. As DNA, the CDR3 is TGTGCCAGCAGCCGTAAGGGCCGGGACAGTTTTGGCCCCTACGAGCAGTACTTC. This encodes CASSRKGRDSFGPYEQYF.

J is TRBJ2-7 and V is TRBV27; D not resolved. This CDR3 contains 17 residues. V was cut by 2 bases and J by 1 base, with 18 bases left in between. Per the germline V gene, CDR1 is MNHEY and CDR2 is SMNVEV (reference sequence). The CDR3 loop reads CASSLTAPSVGSYEQYF. The DNA of the CDR3 is TGTGCCAGCAGTTTAACGGCGCCGAGCGTAGGATCCTACGAGCAGTACTTC.

The chain is built from TRBV9 and TRBJ1-2, with 10 bases identical to TRBD1. The CDR3 extends over 14 amino acids. CDR1 and CDR2 (germline): SGDLS, YYNGEE. V was clipped by 2 bases and J by 8 bases; unmatched bases: 6. CDR3 coding DNA: TGTGCCAGCAGCGTCCTGGGACAGGGGAACGGCTACACCTTC. It is translated as CASSVLGQGNGYTF.

The chain recombines TRBV6-1 with TRBJ1-1; 10 bases are shared with TRBD1. Trimming cost V 2 bases and J 4 bases; bases outside gene matches: 1. CDR1 MNHNS and CDR2 SASEGT come from the germline V gene. The CDR3 loop spans 14 amino acids. The CDR3: CASSERDRGTEAFF. The CDR3 bases are TGTGCCAGCAGTGAAAGGGACAGGGGCACTGAAGCTTTCTTT.

The chain joins TRBV11-2 to TRBJ2-1, with 10 bases that match TRBD2. The CDR3 totals 14 residues. Per the germline V gene, CDR1 is SGHAT and CDR2 is FQNNGV. Trimming took 4 bases from V and 6 from J; bases not matched to a gene: 3. The CDR3 loop reads CASSSIAGGNEQFF. The CDR3, as DNA: TGTGCCAGCAGCTCAATAGCGGGGGGCAATGAGCAGTTCTTC.

The V and J genes are TRBV9 and TRBJ2-2, with 10 bases matching TRBD1. The V gene end was trimmed by 3 bases and the J gene end by 5 bases; junction bases not matched to a gene: 7. The V gene's germline CDR1 is SGDLS and CDR2 YYNGEE. This CDR3 contains 16 residues. The CDR3 protein is CASSAETGGLTGELFF. CDR3 in DNA: TGTGCCAGCAGCGCAGAGACAGGGGGCTTAACCGGGGAGCTGTTTTTT. The full variable domain, completed using reference TRBV9 and TRBJ2-2, is DSGVTQTPKHLITATGQRVTLRCSPRSGDLSVYWYQQSLDQGLQFLIQYYNGEERAKGNILERFSAQQFPDLHSELNLSSLELGDSALYFCASSAETGGLTGELFFGEGSRLTVL.

Written as DNA, the CDR3 is TGCGCCAGCAGCCAAGGTCGGGGAGAGAGGGACATTCAGTACTTC. This gives the protein CASSQGRGERDIQYF. V and J are TRBV4-1 and TRBJ2-4; TRBD2 is a possible D gene (5 bases). The CDR3 extends over 15 amino acids. Germline V gene data show CDR1 as MGHRA and CDR2 as YSYEKL. Trimming stripped 1 base from V and 8 bases from J, with 15 bases between.

This chain links TRBV6-5 with TRBJ1-4; D uncertain. The CDR3 runs to 13 residues. With 6 bases removed from V and 0 bases from J, the gap between germline ends came to 5 bases. Germline CDR1 reads MNHEY; CDR2 reads SVGAGI. CDR3 nucleotide sequence: TGTGCCAGCAGGGGAGCAACTAATGAAAAACTGTTTTTT. The encoded protein is CASRGATNEKLFF.

This clone has only a few counts. The CDR3 protein is CASSQDVAGGINLRNIQYF. The CDR3 bases are TGCGCCAGCAGCCAAGACGTGGCGGGGGGCATTAATTTGAGGAACATTCAGTACTTC. The chain uses TRBV4-1 and TRBJ2-4, with 8 bases aligning to TRBD2. From germline, CDR1 is MGHRA and CDR2 YSYEKL. V lost 0 bases and J lost 7; bases outside the gene matches: 17. This CDR3 is 19 amino acids long.

The chain has TRBV2 and TRBJ2-2; 13 nucleotides match TRBD2. Germline V CDR1 and CDR2: SNHLY, FYNNEI. The CDR3 is 20 residues long. J was trimmed by 2 bases and V by 5 bases; bases with no gene match: 14. CDR3 loop: CASSLPPRLAGGGNTGELFF. In DNA form, the CDR3 reads TGTGCCAGCAGTTTGCCCCCGAGACTAGCGGGGGGCGGTAACACCGGGGAGCTGTTTTTT.

Written as DNA, the CDR3 is TGCGCCAGCAGCTTGGACACGCCTAACACTGAAGCTTTCTTT. Residues: CASSLDTPNTEAFF. The gene calls are TRBV5-1 and TRBJ1-1; D is uncertain. This CDR3 has 14 amino acids. The V and J ends lost 0 bases and 2 bases respectively, with 8 bases between them. Germline values: CDR1 SGHRS, CDR2 YFSETQ. Together with reference TRBV5-1 and TRBJ1-1, the CDR3 gives the full variable domain: KAGVTQTPRYLIKTRGQQVTLSCSPISGHRSVSWYQQTPGQGLQFLFEYFSETQRNKGNFPGRFSGRQFSNSRSEMNVSTLELGDSALYLCASSLDTPNTEAFFGQGTRLTVV.

This sequence joins TRBV7-3 and TRBJ1-2, with 11 bases aligning to TRBD1. V lost 0 bases and J lost 4; bases outside the gene matches: 4. This CDR3 has 16 amino acids. Germline CDR1 and CDR2: SGHTA and FQGTGA. The CDR3 spells CASSLTGGQGVYGYTF. CDR3 sequence (DNA): TGTGCCAGCAGCTTAACTGGGGGACAGGGGGTCTATGGCTACACCTTC.

V and J are TRBV7-2 and TRBJ2-7; 11 bases match TRBD2. The V and J ends lost 0 bases and 4 bases, in that order; junction bases with no gene match: 2. The CDR3 covers 15 residues. Per the germline V gene, CDR1 is SGHTA and CDR2 is FQGNSA. The CDR3: CASSLATSGVYEQYF. The CDR3 bases are TGTGCCAGCAGCTTAGCGACTAGCGGGGTTTACGAGCAGTACTTC.

This chain connects TRBV5-1 to TRBJ2-1; 12 nucleotides match TRBD2. V lost 0 bases to trimming and J lost 7 bases; unmatched junction nucleotides: 8. CDR1 SGHRS and CDR2 YFSETQ come from the germline V gene. CDR3 length: 17 amino acids. The CDR3 DNA reads as TGCGCCAGCAGCTTGGTGACTAGCGGGGGCACAAGAAATGAGCAGTTCTTC. Its protein product is CASSLVTSGGTRNEQFF.

This chain links TRBV21-1 with TRBJ2-3; TRBD2 is the table's D call, not checked against the DNA. TRBV21-1 corresponds to a pseudogene. The CDR3 runs 17 residues. As DNA, the CDR3 is TGTGCCAGCAGCATTTGGCGGTGGTTGGCCCGCACAGATACGCAGTATTTT. Its translation is CASSIWRWLARTDTQYF.

In this sample, this clone turned up a few times. The J gene is TRBJ1-1, the V gene TRBV2; 7 nucleotides match TRBD1. V lost 6 bases and J lost 0; bases outside the gene matches: 1. From germline, CDR1 is SNHLY and CDR2 FYNNEI. The CDR3 sequence is 13 residues long. The chain's CDR3 is CASRQGMNTEAFF. The CDR3 nucleotides read TGTGCCAGCAGACAGGGGATGAACACTGAAGCTTTCTTT.

The genes are TRBV9 and TRBJ1-4; weak D call: TRBD1 (5 bases). Germline lookup yields CDR1 SGDLS and CDR2 YYNGEE. The CDR3 has 14 residues. Trimming stripped 6 bases from V and 2 bases from J, with 11 bases between. DNA for the CDR3: TGTGCCAGCAATACAGGCCTGACTAATGAAAAACTGTTTTTT. Translation: CASNTGLTNEKLFF.